The present entry profiles one TCR beta chain with its context. TCRdb keeps only in-frame clones here, not all; method: immunoSEQ multiplex PCR. In the table there are about 60,000 clones, over 70% of which are singletons. The entry originates in a study of blood T cell repertoires in COVID-19. This CDR3 comprises 16 residues. Germline CDR1 is SGDLS and CDR2 is YYNGEE. V dropped 5 bases and J dropped 2 bases, with 18 bases sitting between them. One Seattle source followed patients from active infection through their disease course. This clonotype was sampled from a young man with COVID-19, enrolled during active disease. V is TRBV9 and J is TRBJ2-3; D may be TRBD1 (6 bases). The sequencing input was peripheral blood. The CDR3 DNA is TGTGCCAGCAGTCCCGGAGTAGGGGGAAACACAGATACGCAGTATTTT. Translating gives CASSPGVGGNTDTQYF.